This T cell receptor (beta chain) was sequenced for a study of CD8 T cells in Susac syndrome. Reverse transcription used about 0.45 to 1 ug RNA and random hexamers. MiXCR was run by TCRdb on the immunoSEQ multiplex PCR reads, yielding one entry per CDR3 protein. The repertoire holds some 170,000 distinct CDR3 sequences, 80% to 95% seen once, with more than 0.13% in the top ten. The CDR3 contains 16 residues. Looked up from germline, CDR1 is LGHNA and CDR2 is YNFKEQ. Trimming removed 0 bases at V and 8 bases at J, with 16 bases between. Sequencing was performed on CD4+ T cells from PBMCs. This receptor was obtained from a human donor in good health. The chain recombines TRBV4-2 with TRBJ1-4; D is unclear. The CDR3 bases are TGTGCCAGCAGCCAAGATAGAGCGGGAGGCGGGGAAAAACTGTTTTTT. Its protein is CASSQDRAGGGEKLFF.